The TCR beta chain described here comes from a study of identical twins. Study findings and constraints: The abundant beta clonotypes from cord blood had fewer insertions, and memory repertoires had none of this. Conclusions came from cross-sectional statistical analysis, not from following the same donors.

This clonotype was detected ten times or more. Its antigen is unidentified. Trimming took off 6 bases at V and 2 bases at J, with 13 bases between the two ends. The CDR3 has 13 amino acids. Per the germline V gene, CDR1 is SQVTM and CDR2 is ANQGSEA. Template switching, a step in the protocol, added a universal primer site, and cDNA carried unique molecular identifiers. TCRdb ran MiXCR on the 5' RACE reads and lists one entry per CDR3 protein. Of roughly 630,000 distinct CDR3 sequences listed, 7.1% were seen once; the top ten hold 1.5% to 2%. Another study also made use of these data, one on yellow fever vaccine responses in identical twins. That paper notes: A vaccine T cell response that seemed partly convergent and partly personalized was reported in twins.

The chain links TRBV29-1 to TRBJ2-5, with no clear D. The source is a woman aged 18-29 years in good health. The sequencing sample was made of PBMCs. Here the CDR3 DNA reads TGCAGCGTGCTTTCAGTGCCTCAAGAGACCCAGTACTTC. Translating it yields CSVLSVPQETQYF.